A selection of T cell receptor beta chains follows, all from one sample in a study of T cell repertoires in cytomegalovirus infection. TCRdb called the reads again in MiXCR, with one record for every CDR3 protein. The table includes 600,000 to 800,000 distinct CDR3 sequences, less than 25% detected once. Input material: CD8+ T cells from PBMCs. The receptors derive from a human donor in good health (CMV status not recorded). Some clones in this sample may be carry-over from other donors' samples. The CDR3 runs from the conserved cysteine through the conserved F or W. The D gene is left open where the match is weak. Rows give clone size only sometimes, using once, few, many, or a class for an expanded clone.

abundance,v_gene,d_gene,j_gene,CDR3aa,CDR3nt
many,TRBV10-3,NA,TRBJ2-5,CASREGTETQYF,TGTGCCTCCCGAGAGGGAACGGAGACCCAGTACTTC
NA,TRBV29-1,TRBD1,TRBJ1-2,CSVRTGSSDGYTF,TGCAGCGTCCGGACAGGGTCTAGTGATGGCTACACCTTC
many,TRBV7-6,TRBD1,TRBJ1-1,CASSRGQTEAFF,TGTGCCAGCAGCCGGGGACAGACTGAAGCTTTCTTT
NA,TRBV10-3,NA,TRBJ2-1,CAISDRTNNEQFF,TGTGCCATCAGTGATAGGACTAACAATGAGCAGTTCTTC
many,TRBV7-2,TRBD2,TRBJ2-3,CASSQALAGGPSDTQYF,TGTGCCAGCAGCCAAGCACTAGCGGGGGGGCCATCAGATACGCAGTATTTT
NA,TRBV27,NA,TRBJ2-1,CASRRAFYNEQFF,TGTGCCAGTCGCCGGGCCTTCTACAATGAGCAGTTCTTC
NA,TRBV29-1,NA,TRBJ2-7,CSAQGPRGEQYF,TGCAGCGCCCAGGGCCCCCGAGGCGAGCAGTACTTC
few,TRBV10-3,TRBD1,TRBJ2-7,CAIKTGTGGYEQYF,TGTGCCATCAAGACCGGGACAGGGGGGTACGAGCAGTACTTC
many,TRBV7-9,NA,TRBJ2-1,CASSLVGGFGEQFF,TGTGCCAGCAGCTTAGTAGGAGGGTTTGGTGAGCAGTTCTTC
medium-sized,TRBV7-9,NA,TRBJ2-5,CASSDTGAGETQYF,TGTGCCAGCAGCGACACGGGGGCAGGGGAGACCCAGTACTTC
NA,TRBV4-1,NA,TRBJ2-5,CAISSIAVHQETQYF,TGCGCCATCAGCTCAATAGCGGTTCACCAAGAGACCCAGTACTTC
few,TRBV4-3,NA,TRBJ2-3,CASSQDSFEGTDTQYF,TGCGCCAGCAGCCAAGATTCTTTCGAGGGCACAGATACGCAGTATTTT
NA,TRBV11-2,NA,TRBJ1-1,CASSPWGGRGKRTEAFF,TGTGCCAGCAGCCCTTGGGGTGGCAGGGGAAAAAGGACTGAAGCTTTCTTT
NA,TRBV5-6,NA,TRBJ1-5,CASSSAGLIVGPQHF,TGTGCCAGCAGCTCAGCAGGGCTCATAGTTGGGCCCCAGCATTTT
NA,TRBV25-1,NA,TRBJ2-1,CASSRAPKYGYNEQFF,TGTGCCAGCAGTCGGGCCCCTAAGTACGGGTACAATGAGCAGTTCTTC
NA,TRBV29-1,TRBD2,TRBJ2-7,CSVETSHEQYF,TGCAGCGTTGAGACTAGCCACGAGCAGTACTTC
NA,TRBV15,NA,TRBJ1-1,CATSRDRALNTEAFF,TGTGCCACCAGCAGAGATCGAGCATTGAACACTGAAGCTTTCTTT
NA,TRBV5-1,TRBD2,TRBJ2-1,CASSWGLAGSSSYNEQFF,TGCGCCAGCAGCTGGGGACTAGCGGGGTCGAGCTCCTACAATGAGCAGTTCTTC
NA,TRBV29-1,TRBD2,TRBJ2-7,CSVSTSGLYEQYF,TGCAGCGTTTCGACTAGCGGGCTTTACGAGCAGTACTTC
NA,TRBV14,NA,TRBJ2-2,CASSVRRGDTGELFF,TGTGCCAGCAGCGTAAGGAGGGGAGACACCGGGGAGCTGTTTTTT
many,TRBV6-5,TRBD1,TRBJ1-1,CASSYYRGPNTEAFF,TGTGCCAGCAGTTACTACAGGGGACCGAACACTGAAGCTTTCTTT
few,TRBV29-1,NA,TRBJ2-3,CSAEETTDTQYF,TGCAGCGCCGAGGAGACCACAGATACGCAGTATTTT
few,TRBV11-3,NA,TRBJ2-5,CASSQGSGFKGQETQYF,TGTGCCAGCAGCCAAGGTTCGGGATTCAAAGGCCAAGAGACCCAGTACTTC